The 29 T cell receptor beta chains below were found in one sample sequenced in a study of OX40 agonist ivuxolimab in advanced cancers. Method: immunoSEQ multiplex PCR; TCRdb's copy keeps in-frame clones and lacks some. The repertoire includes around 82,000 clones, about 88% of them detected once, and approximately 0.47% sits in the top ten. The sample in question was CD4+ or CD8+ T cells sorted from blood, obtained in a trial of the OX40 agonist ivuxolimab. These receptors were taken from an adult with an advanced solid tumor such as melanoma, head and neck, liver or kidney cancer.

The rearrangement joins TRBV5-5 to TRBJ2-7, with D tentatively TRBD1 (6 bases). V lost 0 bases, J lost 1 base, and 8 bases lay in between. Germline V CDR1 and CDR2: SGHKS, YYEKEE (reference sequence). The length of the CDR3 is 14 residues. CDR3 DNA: TGTGCCAGCAGCTTGGAGGGGGTATCCTACGAGCAGTACTTC. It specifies CASSLEGVSYEQYF.

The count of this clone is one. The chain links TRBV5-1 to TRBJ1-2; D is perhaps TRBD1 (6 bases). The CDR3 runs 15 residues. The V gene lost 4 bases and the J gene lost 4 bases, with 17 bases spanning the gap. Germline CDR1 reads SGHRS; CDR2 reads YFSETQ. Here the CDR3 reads CASSLTGQNSYGYTF. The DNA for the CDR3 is TGCGCCAGCAGCCTAACCGGACAGAATTCCTATGGCTACACCTTC.

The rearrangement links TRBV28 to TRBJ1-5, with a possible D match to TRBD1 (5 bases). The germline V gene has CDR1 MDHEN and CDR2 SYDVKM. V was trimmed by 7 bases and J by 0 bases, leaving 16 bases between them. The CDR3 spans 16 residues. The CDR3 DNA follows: TGTGCCAGCATTAAGTCTCAGGGTGGTAGCAATCAGCCCCAGCATTTT. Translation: CASIKSQGGSNQPQHF.

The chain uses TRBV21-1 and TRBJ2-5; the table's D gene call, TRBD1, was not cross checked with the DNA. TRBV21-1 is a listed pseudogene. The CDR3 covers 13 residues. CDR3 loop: CASSIGQTETQYF. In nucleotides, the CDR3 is TGTGCCAGCAGCATTGGACAGACAGAGACCCAGTACTTC.

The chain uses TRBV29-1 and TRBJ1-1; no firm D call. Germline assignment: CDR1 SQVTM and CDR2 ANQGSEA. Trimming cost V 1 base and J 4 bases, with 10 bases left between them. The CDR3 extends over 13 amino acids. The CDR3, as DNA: TGCAGCGTTGAAGGCGGTCGGCGCACTGAAGCTTTCTTT. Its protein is CSVEGGRRTEAFF.

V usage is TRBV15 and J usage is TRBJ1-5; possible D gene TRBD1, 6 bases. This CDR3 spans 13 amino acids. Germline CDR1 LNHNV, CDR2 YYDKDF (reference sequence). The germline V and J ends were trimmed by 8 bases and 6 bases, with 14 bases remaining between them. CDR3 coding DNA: TGTGCCACCCGTGGGTCAGGGGTTCAGCCCCAGCATTTT. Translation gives CATRGSGVQPQHF.

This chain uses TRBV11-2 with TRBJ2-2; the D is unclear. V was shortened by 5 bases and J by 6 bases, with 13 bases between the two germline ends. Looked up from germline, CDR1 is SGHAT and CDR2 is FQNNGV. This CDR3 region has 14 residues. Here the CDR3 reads CASSPGSRPGELFF. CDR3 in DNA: TGTGCCAGCAGCCCGGGTTCGAGGCCCGGGGAGCTGTTTTTT.

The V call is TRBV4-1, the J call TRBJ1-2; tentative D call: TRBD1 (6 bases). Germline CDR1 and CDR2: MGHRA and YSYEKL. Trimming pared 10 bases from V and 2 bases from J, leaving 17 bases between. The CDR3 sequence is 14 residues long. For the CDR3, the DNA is TGCGCCACCACCCGGGACATCACGAACTATGGCTACACCTTC. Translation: CATTRDITNYGYTF.

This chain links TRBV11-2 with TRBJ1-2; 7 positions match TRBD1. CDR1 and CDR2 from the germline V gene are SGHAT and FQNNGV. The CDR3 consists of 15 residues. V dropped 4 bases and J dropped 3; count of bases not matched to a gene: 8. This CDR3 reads CASSSVAGGDYGYTF. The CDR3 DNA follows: TGTGCCAGCAGCTCCGTTGCAGGGGGGGACTATGGCTACACCTTC.

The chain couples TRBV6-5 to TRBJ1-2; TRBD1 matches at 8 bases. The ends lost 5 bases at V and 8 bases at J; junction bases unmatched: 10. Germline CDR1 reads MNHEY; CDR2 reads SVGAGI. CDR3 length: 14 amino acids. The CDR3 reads CASSRNRGFGGYTF. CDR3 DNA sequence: TGTGCCAGCAGTCGTAACAGGGGGTTTGGCGGCTACACCTTC.

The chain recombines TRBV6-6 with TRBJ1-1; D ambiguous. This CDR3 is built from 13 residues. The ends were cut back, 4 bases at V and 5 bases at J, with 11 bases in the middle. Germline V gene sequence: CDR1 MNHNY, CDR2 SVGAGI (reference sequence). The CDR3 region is CASSFPGLTEAFF. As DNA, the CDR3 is TGTGCCAGCAGTTTCCCAGGTCTTACTGAAGCTTTCTTT.

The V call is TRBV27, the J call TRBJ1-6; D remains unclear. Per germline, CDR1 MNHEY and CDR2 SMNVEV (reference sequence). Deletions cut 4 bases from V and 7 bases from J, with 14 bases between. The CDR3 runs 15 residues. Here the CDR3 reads CASSSGSPRNSPLHF. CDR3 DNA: TGTGCCAGCAGTTCCGGAAGCCCCCGGAATTCACCCCTCCACTTT.

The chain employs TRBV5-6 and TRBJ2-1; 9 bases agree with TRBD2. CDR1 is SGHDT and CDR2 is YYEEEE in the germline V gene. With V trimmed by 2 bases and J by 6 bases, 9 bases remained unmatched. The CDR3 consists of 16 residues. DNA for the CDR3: TGTGCCAGCAGCTTCGCCTCGCGGGGGGGAGGCAATGAGCAGTTCTTC. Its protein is CASSFASRGGGNEQFF.

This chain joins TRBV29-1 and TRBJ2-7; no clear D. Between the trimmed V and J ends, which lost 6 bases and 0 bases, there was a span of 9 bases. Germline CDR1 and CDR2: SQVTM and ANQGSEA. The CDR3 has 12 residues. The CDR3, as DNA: TGCAGCGTAACAGAGGTCTCCTACGAGCAGTACTTC. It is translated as CSVTEVSYEQYF.

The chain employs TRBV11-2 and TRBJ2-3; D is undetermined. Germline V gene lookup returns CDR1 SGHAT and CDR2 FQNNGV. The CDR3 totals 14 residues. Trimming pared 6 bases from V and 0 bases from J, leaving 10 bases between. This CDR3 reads CASSVRLSTDTQYF. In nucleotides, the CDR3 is TGTGCCAGCAGTGTCCGGTTAAGCACAGATACGCAGTATTTT.

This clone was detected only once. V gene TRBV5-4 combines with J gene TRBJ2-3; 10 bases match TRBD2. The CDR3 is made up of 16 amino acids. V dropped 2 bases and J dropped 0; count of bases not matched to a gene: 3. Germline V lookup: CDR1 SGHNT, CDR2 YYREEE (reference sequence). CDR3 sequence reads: CASSFSGGYSTDTQYF. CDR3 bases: TGTGCCAGCAGCTTTAGCGGGGGGTATAGCACAGATACGCAGTATTTT.

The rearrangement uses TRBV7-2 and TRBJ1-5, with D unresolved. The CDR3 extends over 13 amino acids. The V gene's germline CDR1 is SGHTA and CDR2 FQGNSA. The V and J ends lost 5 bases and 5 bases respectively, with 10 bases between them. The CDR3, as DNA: TGTGCCAGCAGCCCCCGATTCGATCAGCCCCAGCATTTT. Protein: CASSPRFDQPQHF. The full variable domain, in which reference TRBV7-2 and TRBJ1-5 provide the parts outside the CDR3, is GAGVSQSPSNKVTEKGKDVELRCDPISGHTALYWYRQSLGQGLEFLIYFQGNSAPDKSGLPSDRFSAERTGGSVSTLTIQRTQQEDSAVYLCASSPRFDQPQHFGDGTRLSIL.

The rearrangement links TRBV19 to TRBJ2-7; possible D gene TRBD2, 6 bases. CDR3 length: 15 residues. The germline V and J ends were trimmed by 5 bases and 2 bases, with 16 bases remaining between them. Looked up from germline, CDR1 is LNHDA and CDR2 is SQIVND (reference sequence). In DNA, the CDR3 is TGTGCCAGTAGTTCTCCCACGGCGGGGACCTACGAGCAGTACTTC. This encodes CASSSPTAGTYEQYF.

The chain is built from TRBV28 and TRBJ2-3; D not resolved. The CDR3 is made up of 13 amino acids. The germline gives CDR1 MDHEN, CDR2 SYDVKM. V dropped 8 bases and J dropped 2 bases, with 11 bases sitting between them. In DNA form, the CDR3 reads TGTGCCAGCGGGGAAGGCCCCACAGATACGCAGTATTTT. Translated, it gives CASGEGPTDTQYF.

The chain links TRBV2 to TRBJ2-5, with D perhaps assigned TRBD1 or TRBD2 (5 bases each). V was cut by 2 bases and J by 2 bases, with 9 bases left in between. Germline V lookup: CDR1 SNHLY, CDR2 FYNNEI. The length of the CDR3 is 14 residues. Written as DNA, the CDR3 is TGTGCCAGCAGTGAACAGGGAGCTCAAGAGACCCAGTACTTC. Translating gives CASSEQGAQETQYF.

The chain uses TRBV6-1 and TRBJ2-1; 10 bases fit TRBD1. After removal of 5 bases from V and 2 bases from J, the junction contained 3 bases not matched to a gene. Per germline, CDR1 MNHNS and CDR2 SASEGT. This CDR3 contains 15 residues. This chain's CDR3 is CASSRGQGPYNEQFF. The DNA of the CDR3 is TGTGCCAGCAGTCGGGGACAGGGGCCCTACAATGAGCAGTTCTTC.

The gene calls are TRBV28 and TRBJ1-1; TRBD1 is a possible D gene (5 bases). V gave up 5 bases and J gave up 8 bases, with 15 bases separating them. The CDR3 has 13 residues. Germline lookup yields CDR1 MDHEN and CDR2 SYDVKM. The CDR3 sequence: CASSPPKGFEAFF. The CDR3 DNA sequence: TGTGCCAGCAGTCCCCCGAAGGGGTTCGAAGCTTTCTTT.

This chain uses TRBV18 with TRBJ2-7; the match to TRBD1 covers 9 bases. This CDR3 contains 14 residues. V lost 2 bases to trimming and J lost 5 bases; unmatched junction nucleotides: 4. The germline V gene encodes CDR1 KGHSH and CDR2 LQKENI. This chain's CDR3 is CASSPAGQGHEQYF. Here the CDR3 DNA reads TGTGCCAGCTCACCAGCGGGACAGGGCCACGAGCAGTACTTC.

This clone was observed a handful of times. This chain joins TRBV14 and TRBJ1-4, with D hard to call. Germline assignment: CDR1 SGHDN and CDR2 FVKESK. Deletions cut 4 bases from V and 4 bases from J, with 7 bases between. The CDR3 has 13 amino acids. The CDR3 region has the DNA TGTGCCAGCAGCCGGAGCTATAATGAAAAACTGTTTTTT. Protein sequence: CASSRSYNEKLFF. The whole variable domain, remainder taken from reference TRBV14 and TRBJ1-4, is EAGVTQFPSHSVIEKGQTVTLRCDPISGHDNLYWYRRVMGKEIKFLLHFVKESKQDESGMPNNRFLAERTGGTYSTLKVQPAELEDSGVYFCASSRSYNEKLFFGSGTQLSVL.

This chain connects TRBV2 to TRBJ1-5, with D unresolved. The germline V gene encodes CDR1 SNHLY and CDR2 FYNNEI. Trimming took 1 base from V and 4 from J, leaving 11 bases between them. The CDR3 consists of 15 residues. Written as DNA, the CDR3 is TGTGCCAGCAGTGAAGAGACTGTTATTAATCAGCCCCAGCATTTT. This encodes CASSEETVINQPQHF.

The CDR3 here is CASSPHVGRGGADTQYF. The CDR3 nucleotides read TGTGCCAGCAGTCCCCACGTGGGGAGGGGTGGGGCAGATACGCAGTATTTT. This chain uses TRBV2 with TRBJ2-3, with 7 bases identical to TRBD2. The J segment lost 4 bases and the V segment lost 5 bases, leaving 15 bases of the junction unmatched. In germline, CDR1 is SNHLY, CDR2 FYNNEI. CDR3 length: 17 residues.

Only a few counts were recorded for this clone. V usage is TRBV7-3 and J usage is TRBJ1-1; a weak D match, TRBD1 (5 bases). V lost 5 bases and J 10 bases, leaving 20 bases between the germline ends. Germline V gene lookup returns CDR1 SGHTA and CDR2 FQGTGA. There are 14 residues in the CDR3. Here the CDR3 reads CASSPTGDLDGAFF. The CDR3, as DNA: TGTGCCAGCAGCCCCACAGGTGACTTAGATGGAGCTTTCTTT.

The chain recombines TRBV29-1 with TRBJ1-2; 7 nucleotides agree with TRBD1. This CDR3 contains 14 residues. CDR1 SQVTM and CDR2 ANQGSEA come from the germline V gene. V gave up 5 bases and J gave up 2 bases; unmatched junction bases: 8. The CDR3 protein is CSVPSWDSNYGYTF. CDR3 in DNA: TGCAGCGTTCCCTCTTGGGACAGCAACTATGGCTACACCTTC. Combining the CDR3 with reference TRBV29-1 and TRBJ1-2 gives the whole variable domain SAVISQKPSRDICQRGTSLTIQCQVDSQVTMMFWYRQQPGQSLTLIATANQGSEATYESGFVIDKFPISRPNLTFSTLTVSNMSPEDSSIYLCSVPSWDSNYGYTFGSGTRLTVV.

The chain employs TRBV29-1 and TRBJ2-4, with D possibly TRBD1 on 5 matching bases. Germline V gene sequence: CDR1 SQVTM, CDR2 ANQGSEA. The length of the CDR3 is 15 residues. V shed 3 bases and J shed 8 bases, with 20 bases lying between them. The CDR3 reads CSVEGQDGVADIQYF. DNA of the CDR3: TGCAGCGTTGAGGGGCAGGATGGGGTGGCGGACATTCAGTACTTC.